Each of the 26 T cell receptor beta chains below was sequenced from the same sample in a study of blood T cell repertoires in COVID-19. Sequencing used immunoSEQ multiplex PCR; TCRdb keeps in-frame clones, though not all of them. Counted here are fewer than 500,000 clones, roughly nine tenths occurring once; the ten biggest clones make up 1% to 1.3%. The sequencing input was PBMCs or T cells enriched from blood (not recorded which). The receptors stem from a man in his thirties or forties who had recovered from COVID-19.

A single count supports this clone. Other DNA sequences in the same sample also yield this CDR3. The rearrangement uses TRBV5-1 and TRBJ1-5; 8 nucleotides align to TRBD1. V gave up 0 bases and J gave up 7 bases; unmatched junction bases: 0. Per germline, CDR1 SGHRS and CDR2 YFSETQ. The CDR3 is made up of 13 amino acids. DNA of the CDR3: TGCGCCAGCAGCTTGGCAGGGGGCCAGCCCCAGCATTTT. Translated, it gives CASSLAGGQPQHF.

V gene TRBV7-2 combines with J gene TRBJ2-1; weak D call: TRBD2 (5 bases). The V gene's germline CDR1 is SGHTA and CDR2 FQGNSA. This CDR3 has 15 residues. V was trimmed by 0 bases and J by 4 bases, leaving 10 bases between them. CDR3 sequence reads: CASSLADGVYNEQFF. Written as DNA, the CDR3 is TGTGCCAGCAGCTTAGCGGACGGGGTTTACAATGAGCAGTTCTTC.

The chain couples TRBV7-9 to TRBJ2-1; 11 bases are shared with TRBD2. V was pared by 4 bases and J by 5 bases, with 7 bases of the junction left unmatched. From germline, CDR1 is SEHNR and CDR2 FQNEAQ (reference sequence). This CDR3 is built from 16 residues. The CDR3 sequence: CASSSLAGGGHNEQFF. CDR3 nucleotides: TGTGCCAGCAGCTCCCTAGCGGGAGGTGGGCACAATGAGCAGTTCTTC.

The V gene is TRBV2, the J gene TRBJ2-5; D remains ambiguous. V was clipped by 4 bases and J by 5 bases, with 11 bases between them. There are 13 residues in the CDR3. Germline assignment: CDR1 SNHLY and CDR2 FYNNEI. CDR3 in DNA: TGTGCCAGCAGTGTTGATAGCTATGAGACCCAGTACTTC. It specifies CASSVDSYETQYF.

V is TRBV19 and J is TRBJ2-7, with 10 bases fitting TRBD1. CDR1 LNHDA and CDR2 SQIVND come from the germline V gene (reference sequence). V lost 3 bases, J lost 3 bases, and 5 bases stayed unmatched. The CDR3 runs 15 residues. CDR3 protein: CASSIFGTGDYEQYF. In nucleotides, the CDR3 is TGTGCCAGTAGTATTTTCGGGACAGGGGACTACGAGCAGTACTTC.

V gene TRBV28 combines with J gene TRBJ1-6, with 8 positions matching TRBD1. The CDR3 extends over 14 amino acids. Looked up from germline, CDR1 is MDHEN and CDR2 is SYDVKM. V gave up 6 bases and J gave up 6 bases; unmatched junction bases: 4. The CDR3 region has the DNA TGTGCCAGCAGCACAGGGGGAGGTAATTCACCCCTCCACTTT. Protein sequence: CASSTGGGNSPLHF.

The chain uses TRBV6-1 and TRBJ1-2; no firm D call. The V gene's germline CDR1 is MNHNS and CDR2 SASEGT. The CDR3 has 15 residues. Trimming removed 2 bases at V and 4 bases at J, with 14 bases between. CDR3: CASSELMAAAYGYTF. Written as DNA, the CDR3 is TGTGCCAGCAGTGAATTGATGGCCGCTGCCTATGGCTACACCTTC.

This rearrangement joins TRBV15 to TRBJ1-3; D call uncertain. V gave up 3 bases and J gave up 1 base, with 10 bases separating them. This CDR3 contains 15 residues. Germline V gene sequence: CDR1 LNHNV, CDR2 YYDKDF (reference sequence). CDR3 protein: CATSSPSRSGNTIYF. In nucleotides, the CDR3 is TGTGCCACCAGCAGCCCTAGCCGTTCTGGAAACACCATATATTTT.

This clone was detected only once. The CDR3 nucleotides read TGTGCCAGCAGTGGGACTACCCCGATCTACGAGCAGTACTTC. It yields the protein CASSGTTPIYEQYF. The genes are TRBV27 and TRBJ2-7, with 7 bases lining up with TRBD2. The ends lost 5 bases at V and 3 bases at J; junction bases unmatched: 7. The V gene's germline CDR1 is MNHEY and CDR2 SMNVEV (reference sequence). The CDR3 runs 14 residues.

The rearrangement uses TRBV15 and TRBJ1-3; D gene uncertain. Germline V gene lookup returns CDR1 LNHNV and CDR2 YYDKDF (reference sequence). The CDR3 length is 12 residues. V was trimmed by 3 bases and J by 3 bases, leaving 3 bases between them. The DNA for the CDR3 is TGTGCCACCAGCAGCATTGGAAACACCATATATTTT. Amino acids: CATSSIGNTIYF.

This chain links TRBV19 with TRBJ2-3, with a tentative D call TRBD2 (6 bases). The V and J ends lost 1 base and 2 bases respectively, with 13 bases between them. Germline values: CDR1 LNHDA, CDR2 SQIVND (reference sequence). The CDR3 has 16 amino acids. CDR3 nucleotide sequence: TGTGCCAGTAGTATAGGTTGGCGGCGGGACACAGATACGCAGTATTTT. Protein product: CASSIGWRRDTDTQYF.

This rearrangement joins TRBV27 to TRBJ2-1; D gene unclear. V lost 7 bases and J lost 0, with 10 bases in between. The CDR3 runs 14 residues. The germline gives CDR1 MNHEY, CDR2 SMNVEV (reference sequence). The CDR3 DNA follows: TGTGCCAGCACTCCGAGAAGCTCCTACAATGAGCAGTTCTTC. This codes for CASTPRSSYNEQFF.

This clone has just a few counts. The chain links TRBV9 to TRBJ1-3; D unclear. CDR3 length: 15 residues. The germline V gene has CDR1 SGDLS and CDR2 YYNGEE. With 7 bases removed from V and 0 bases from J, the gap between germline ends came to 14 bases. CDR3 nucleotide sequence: TGTGCCAGCGGTGAACAGACGACCTCTGGAAACACCATATATTTT. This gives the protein CASGEQTTSGNTIYF.

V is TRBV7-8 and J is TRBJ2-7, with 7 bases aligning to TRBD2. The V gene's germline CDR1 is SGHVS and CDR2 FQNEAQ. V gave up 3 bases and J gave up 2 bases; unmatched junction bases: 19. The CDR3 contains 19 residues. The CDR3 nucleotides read TGTGCCAGCAGCTTCCTCCCCCCGATCGGGCTAGCGGACACCTACGAGCAGTACTTC. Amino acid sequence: CASSFLPPIGLADTYEQYF.

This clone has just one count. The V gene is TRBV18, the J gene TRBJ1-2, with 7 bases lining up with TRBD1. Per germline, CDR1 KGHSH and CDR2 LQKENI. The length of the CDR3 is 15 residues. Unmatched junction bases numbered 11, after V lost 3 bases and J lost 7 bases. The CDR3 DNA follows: TGTGCCAGCTCACCTGGACAGGTTCAGTTGAGTGGCTACACCTTC. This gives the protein CASSPGQVQLSGYTF.

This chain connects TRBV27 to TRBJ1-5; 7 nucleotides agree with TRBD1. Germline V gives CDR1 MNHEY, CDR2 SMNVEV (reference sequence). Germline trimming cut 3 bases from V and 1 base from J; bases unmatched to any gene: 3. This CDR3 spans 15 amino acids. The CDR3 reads CASSLSGQSNQPQHF. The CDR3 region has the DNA TGTGCCAGCAGTTTGTCGGGACAGAGCAATCAGCCCCAGCATTTT.

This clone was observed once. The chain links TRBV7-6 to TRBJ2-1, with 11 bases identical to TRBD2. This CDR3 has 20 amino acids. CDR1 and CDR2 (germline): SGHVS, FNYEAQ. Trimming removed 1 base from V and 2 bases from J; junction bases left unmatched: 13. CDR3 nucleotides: TGTGCCAGCAGCTTAGTTCTAGCGGGAGGCCCTCCGAACCCCTACAATGAGCAGTTCTTC. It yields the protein CASSLVLAGGPPNPYNEQFF.

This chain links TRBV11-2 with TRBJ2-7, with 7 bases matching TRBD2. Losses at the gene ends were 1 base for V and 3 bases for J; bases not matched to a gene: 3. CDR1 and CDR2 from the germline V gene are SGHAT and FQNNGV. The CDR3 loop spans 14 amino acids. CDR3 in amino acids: CASSLGPGGYEQYF. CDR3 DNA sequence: TGTGCCAGCAGCTTAGGGCCGGGGGGCTACGAGCAGTACTTC.

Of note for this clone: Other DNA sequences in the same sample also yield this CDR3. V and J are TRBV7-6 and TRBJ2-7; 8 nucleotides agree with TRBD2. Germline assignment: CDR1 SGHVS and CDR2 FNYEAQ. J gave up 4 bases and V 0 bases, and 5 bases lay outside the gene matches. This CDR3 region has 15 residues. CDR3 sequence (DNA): TGTGCCAGCAGCTTAGCCAGCGGGAGTTCATACGAGCAGTACTTC. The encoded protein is CASSLASGSSYEQYF.

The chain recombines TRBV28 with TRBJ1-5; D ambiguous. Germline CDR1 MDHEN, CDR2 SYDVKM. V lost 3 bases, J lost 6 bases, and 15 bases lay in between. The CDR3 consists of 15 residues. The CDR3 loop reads CASSLVLEGFQPQHF. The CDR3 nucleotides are TGTGCCAGCAGTTTGGTTCTAGAGGGATTTCAGCCCCAGCATTTT.

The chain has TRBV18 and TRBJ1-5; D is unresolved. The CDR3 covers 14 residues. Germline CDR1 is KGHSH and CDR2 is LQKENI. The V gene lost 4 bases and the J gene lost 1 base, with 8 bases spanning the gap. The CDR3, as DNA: TGTGCCAGCTCACAGGCACAGAGCAATCAGCCCCAGCATTTT. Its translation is CASSQAQSNQPQHF.

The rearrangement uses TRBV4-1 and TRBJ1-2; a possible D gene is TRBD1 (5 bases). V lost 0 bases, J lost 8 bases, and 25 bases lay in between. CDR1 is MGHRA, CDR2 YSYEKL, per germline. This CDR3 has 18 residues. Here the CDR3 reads CASSQDINRREGVSGYTF. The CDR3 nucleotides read TGCGCCAGCAGCCAAGATATCAACAGGCGGGAGGGTGTGAGCGGCTACACCTTC.

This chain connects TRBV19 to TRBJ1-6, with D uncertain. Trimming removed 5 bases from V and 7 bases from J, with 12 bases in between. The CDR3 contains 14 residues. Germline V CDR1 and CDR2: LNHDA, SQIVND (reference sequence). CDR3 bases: TGTGCCAGTAGTCCCTGGACTGAGAATTCACCCCTCCACTTT. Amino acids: CASSPWTENSPLHF.

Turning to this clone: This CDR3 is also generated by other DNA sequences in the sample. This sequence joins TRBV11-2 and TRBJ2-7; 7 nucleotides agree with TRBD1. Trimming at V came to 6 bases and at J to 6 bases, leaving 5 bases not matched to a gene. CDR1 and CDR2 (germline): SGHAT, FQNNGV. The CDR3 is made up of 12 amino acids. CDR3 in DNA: TGTGCCAGCAGTCAGACAGGGAGCGAGCAGTACTTC. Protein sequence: CASSQTGSEQYF.

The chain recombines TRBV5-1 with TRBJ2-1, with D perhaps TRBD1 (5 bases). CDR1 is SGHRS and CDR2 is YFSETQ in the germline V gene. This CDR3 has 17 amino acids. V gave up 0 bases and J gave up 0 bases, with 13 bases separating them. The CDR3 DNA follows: TGCGCCAGCAGCTTGGATATGTACAGGAGCTCCTACAATGAGCAGTTCTTC. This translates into CASSLDMYRSSYNEQFF.

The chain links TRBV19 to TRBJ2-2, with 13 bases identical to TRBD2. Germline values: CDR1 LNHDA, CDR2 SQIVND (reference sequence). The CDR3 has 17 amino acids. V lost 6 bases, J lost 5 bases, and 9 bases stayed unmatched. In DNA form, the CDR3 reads TGTGCCAGTAGAGACTTACTAGCGGGAGGGCCGACCGGGGAGCTGTTTTTT. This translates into CASRDLLAGGPTGELFF.